This note documents a single TCR beta chain sequence. This sample is part of a study of T cells in Graves' hyperthyroidism and ophthalmopathy. Using RNA transcripts as the source, TCR beta CDR3 regions were amplified. First-round RT-PCR targeting the TCR CDR3 was performed with the HTBI primer set. TCRdb used MiXCR to reprocess the multiplex PCR reads, holding one entry per CDR3 protein. The profile covers about 640,000 distinct CDR3 sequences, with less than 25% appearing a single time and roughly a third taken by the ten largest. The CDR3 is 13 amino acids. Germline assignment: CDR1 WNHNN and CDR2 SYGVQD (reference sequence). V was shortened by 0 bases and J by 5 bases, with 5 bases between the two germline ends.

Sample: blood. This chain uses TRBV10-1 with TRBJ1-3; D gene uncertain. This TCR derives from a man younger than 45 with Graves' ophthalmopathy. This CDR3 is CASSESGRNTIYF. The CDR3 bases are TGCGCCAGCAGTGAGTCGGGGAGAAACACCATATATTTT.